This TCR beta chain originates from a study of T cells expressing NK-cell markers (dated by TCRdb to the early 2020s). About the study as a whole: TCR beta-chain repertoires were profiled in sorted CD3+CD56+NKG2C+, CD3+CD56+NKG2C- and CD3+CD56-NKG2C+ T-cell subsets from several donors. Seven of the eight sequenced donors were HCMV-seropositive and one was HCMV-seronegative. The study sequenced eight donors, all healthy volunteers chosen at random: three men and five women. Libraries were sequenced as 2 x 150 bp reads on Illumina HiSeq 2000/2500, MiSeq or NextSeq.

For CDR1 and CDR2, the germline V gene (reference sequence) lists MNHNY and SVGAGI. The CDR3 covers 16 residues, taking in both the cysteine and the phenylalanine. A DNA sequence was not provided. The sequencer listed for this sample is Illumina HiSeq 2000. TCR beta cDNA libraries were prepared using 5'RACE template switching, which introduced a universal primer site and unique molecular identifiers. cDNA synthesis was primed from the TCR beta constant segment, followed by two successive PCR amplification steps. Turning to the authors' computational methods: Reads were demultiplexed and grouped by UMI with MIGEC, and clonotypes were assembled and quantified with MiTCR. To remove erroneous sequences, TCR cDNA sequences were retained only when supported by two or more reads. The tcR package was used for downstream repertoire analysis, with clonotypes matched between fractions based on CDR3 nucleotide sequence plus V segment. VDJmatch was used to annotate antigen specificity against VDJdb, with one amino acid substitution in CDR3 permitted. The reads underwent TCRdb reprocessing, giving one record for each CDR3 protein sequence and no DNA. It is TCRdb's table, rather than the study itself, that gives the V and J calls and clone size. The table for this sample shows 150,000 to 160,000 distinct CDR3 sequences. The top ten clones comprise around 35% of the sample.

Broad study findings and their caveats: Those dominant clonotypes were again the most abundant among CD3+CD56-NKG2C+ cells in a handful of donors, at about 28.3-60.1%. Whether the expanded NKG2C-expressing T cell clones were specific for HCMV antigens remained unclear. For five or six donors, the dominant CD3+CD56+NKG2C+ clonotypes were among the top 10 CD8+ clonotypes and accounted for about 1.0-7.5% of CD8+ T cells.

On this clonotype itself: Its antigen target is currently unknown.

HCMV-specific IgG was detected in serum with a commercial ELISA kit to determine HCMV serostatus. Ficoll density gradient centrifugation was used to isolate peripheral blood mononuclear cells from blood. The V and J genes are TRBV6-6 and TRBJ2-1; TCRdb reports TRBD2, a call that lacks DNA to check it against. This sequence was found in a woman aged 50 to 60 in good health. Donor details come from another sample of the same person, matched by shared clones. Sequencing was carried out using blood T cells: a sorted CD56 or NKG2C T cell subset, CD4+ or CD8+ T cells, or bulk PBMC T cells (not recorded which). The CDR3: CASSWTLAESHNEQFF.